The 14 T cell receptor beta chains in this list originate from one sample, sequenced in a study of T-cell reconstitution after alpha-beta-depleted transplantation in children. Library preparation (for TCRbeta) was performed with unique molecular identifiers. In TCRdb, the PCR reads were re-called with MiXCR into one record per CDR3 protein. The sample lists a few hundred thousand distinct CDR3 sequences; more than 20% were seen once. Sequences were derived from PBMCs, mostly from graft donor cells, sampled 180 days after TCRalphabeta/CD19-depleted stem cell transplant. The source is a male patient aged 10 to 17 who had a stem cell transplant for acute lymphoblastic leukemia, so the T cells may come from the graft donor.

This clonotype was seen repeatedly, ten times or more. This CDR3 reads CASSYGGIPNTEAFF. For the CDR3, the DNA is TGTGCCAGCAGTTACGGGGGAATTCCGAACACTGAAGCTTTCTTT. This sequence joins TRBV6-5 and TRBJ1-1; perhaps TRBD1 as D (5 bases). The CDR3 covers 15 residues. CDR1 is MNHEY and CDR2 is SVGAGI in the germline V gene. V was pared by 2 bases and J by 1 base, with 11 bases between.

This clonotype appeared a few times. The chain combines TRBV27 with TRBJ2-7; 11 bases agree with TRBD2. The ends lost 4 bases at V and 3 bases at J; junction bases unmatched: 5. This CDR3 has 15 residues. From germline, CDR1 is MNHEY and CDR2 SMNVEV (reference sequence). CDR3 coding DNA: TGTGCCAGCAGTTCGGGACTAGCGGAACGCTACGAGCAGTACTTC. Translated: CASSSGLAERYEQYF.

This clonotype was counted a few times. This sequence joins TRBV20-1 and TRBJ1-5; TRBD1 aligns across 7 bases. The J segment lost 9 bases and the V segment lost 6 bases, leaving 11 bases of the junction unmatched. This CDR3 is built from 13 residues. Germline V lookup: CDR1 DFQATT, CDR2 SNEGSKA (reference sequence). This chain's CDR3 is CSARTGTARPQHF. Here the CDR3 DNA reads TGCAGTGCCAGGACCGGGACAGCGAGGCCCCAGCATTTT.

This clonotype was detected only a few times. This chain uses TRBV27 with TRBJ1-3; D is unresolved. Germline V gives CDR1 MNHEY, CDR2 SMNVEV (reference sequence). The ends were cut back, 3 bases at V and 4 bases at J, with 10 bases in the middle. CDR3 size: 14 residues. The CDR3 DNA is TGTGCCAGCAGTTTCGGTGCCCAAGGAAACACCATATATTTT. Protein sequence: CASSFGAQGNTIYF.

The chain recombines TRBV4-2 with TRBJ2-1; 7 bases align to TRBD2. Trimming at V came to 4 bases and at J to 3 bases, leaving 9 bases not matched to a gene. The CDR3 covers 16 residues. The V gene's germline CDR1 is LGHNA and CDR2 YNFKEQ. The CDR3 loop reads CASSLRGLADYNEQFF. CDR3 nucleotides: TGTGCCAGCAGCCTTCGAGGGCTAGCGGACTACAATGAGCAGTTCTTC.

The rearrangement uses TRBV18 and TRBJ1-1; no clear D gene. Trimming took off 3 bases at V and 4 bases at J, with 6 bases between the two ends. The CDR3 contains 12 residues. Germline assignment: CDR1 KGHSH and CDR2 LQKENI. CDR3 loop: CASSPEATEAFF. As DNA, the CDR3 is TGTGCCAGCTCACCGGAGGCCACTGAAGCTTTCTTT.

V gene TRBV11-1 combines with J gene TRBJ2-7; 12 bases align to TRBD2. Germline CDR1 and CDR2: SGHAT and FQDESV (reference sequence). This CDR3 region has 19 residues. After removal of 5 bases from V and 9 bases from J, the junction contained 23 bases not matched to a gene. DNA of the CDR3: TGTGCCAGCAGCCACCCTCCCGGACTAGCGGGACCTATCCGGGGTGGGCAGTACTTC. Encoded protein: CASSHPPGLAGPIRGGQYF.

The J gene is TRBJ2-7, the V gene TRBV29-1, with D hard to call. This CDR3 spans 14 amino acids. Germline lookup yields CDR1 SQVTM and CDR2 ANQGSEA. The V end was cut by 1 base, the J end by 2 bases, with 12 bases between. The CDR3 protein is CSVEGGIDPYEQYF. CDR3 bases: TGCAGCGTTGAAGGGGGTATCGACCCCTACGAGCAGTACTTC.

This clonotype appeared a few times. The chain links TRBV15 to TRBJ2-5; 8 positions match TRBD2. The germline gives CDR1 LNHNV, CDR2 YYDKDF (reference sequence). The CDR3 runs to 16 residues. V lost 5 bases and J lost 5; bases outside the gene matches: 13. The chain's CDR3 is CATSLKGAGAGETQYF. In DNA form, the CDR3 reads TGTGCCACCAGCCTCAAGGGAGCGGGAGCGGGGGAGACCCAGTACTTC.

The chain is built from TRBV11-3 and TRBJ2-1; 7 positions agree with TRBD2. Per the germline V gene, CDR1 is SGHNT and CDR2 is YENEEA. The J segment lost 6 bases and the V segment lost 8 bases, leaving 7 bases of the junction unmatched. This CDR3 spans 13 amino acids. CDR3 protein: CASGQRTSNEQFF. Here the CDR3 DNA reads TGTGCCAGCGGCCAAAGGACTAGCAATGAGCAGTTCTTC.

The sample holds a few counts of this clonotype. The rearrangement uses TRBV5-1 and TRBJ1-2; 7 bases map to TRBD1. Germline loops: CDR1 SGHRS, CDR2 YFSETQ. The CDR3 has 15 amino acids. J was trimmed by 5 bases and V by 2 bases; bases with no gene match: 9. CDR3 coding DNA: TGCGCCAGCAGCTTTTCCGGGACAGAGTCATATGGCTACACCTTC. This gives the protein CASSFSGTESYGYTF.

This chain links TRBV12-3 or TRBV12-4 with TRBJ1-4, with TRBD1 as a possible D gene (5 bases). The CDR3 runs 15 residues. V lost 5 bases to trimming and J lost 8 bases, with 18 bases between them. Here the CDR3 reads CASSDGQGRGEKLFF. In DNA, the CDR3 is TGTGCCAGCAGTGACGGCCAGGGACGGGGGGAAAAACTGTTTTTT.

The chain uses TRBV20-1 and TRBJ2-1; 12 nucleotides match TRBD2. Trimming at V came to 0 bases and at J to 7 bases, leaving 16 bases not matched to a gene. The CDR3 is 19 amino acids. The germline gives CDR1 DFQATT, CDR2 SNEGSKA (reference sequence). CDR3: CSARDLSSGRVLRMNEQFF. The CDR3, as DNA: TGCAGTGCTAGAGATTTGTCTAGCGGGAGGGTCCTGCGAATGAATGAGCAGTTCTTC.

The J gene is TRBJ2-5, the V gene TRBV24-1, with 15 bases that match TRBD2. The CDR3 covers 17 residues. CDR1 is KGHDR, CDR2 SFDVKD, per germline. J gave up 5 bases and V 4 bases, and 7 bases lay outside the gene matches. For the CDR3, the DNA is TGTGCCACCAGTGACCCGGGACTAGCGGGAGGAGGGGAGACCCAGTACTTC. This gives the protein CATSDPGLAGGGETQYF.